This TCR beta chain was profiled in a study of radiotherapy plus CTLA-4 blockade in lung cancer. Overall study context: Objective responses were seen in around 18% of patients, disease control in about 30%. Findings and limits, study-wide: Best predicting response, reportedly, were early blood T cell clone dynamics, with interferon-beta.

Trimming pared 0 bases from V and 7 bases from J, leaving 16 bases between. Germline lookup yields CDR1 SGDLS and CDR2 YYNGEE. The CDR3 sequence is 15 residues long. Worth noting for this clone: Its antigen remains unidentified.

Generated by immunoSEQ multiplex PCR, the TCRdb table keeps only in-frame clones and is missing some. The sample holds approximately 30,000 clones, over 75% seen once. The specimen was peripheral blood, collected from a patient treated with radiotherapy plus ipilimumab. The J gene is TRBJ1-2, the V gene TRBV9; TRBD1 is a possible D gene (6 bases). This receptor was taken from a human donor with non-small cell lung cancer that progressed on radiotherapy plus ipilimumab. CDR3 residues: CASSVEDRSTFGYTF. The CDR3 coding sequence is TGTGCCAGCAGCGTAGAGGACAGATCTACCTTTGGCTACACCTTC.